A single sample gave rise to the 19 T cell receptor beta chains below, sequenced in a study of blood T cell repertoires in COVID-19. Method: immunoSEQ multiplex PCR; TCRdb's copy keeps in-frame clones and lacks some. Among about 74,000 clones, roughly 90% were seen once, and the ten largest hold around 2.8%. The sample comprised peripheral blood. The receptors were sampled from a man between 65 and 85 years old with active or convalescent COVID-19.

The V gene is TRBV5-6, the J gene TRBJ1-5; D is ambiguous. Germline V gene data show CDR1 as SGHDT and CDR2 as YYEEEE. The CDR3 runs 12 residues. Trimming removed 0 bases from V and 9 bases from J, with 7 bases in between. The CDR3 DNA sequence: TGTGCCAGCAGCTTGGCCGGGTGGCCCCAGCATTTT. Protein sequence: CASSLAGWPQHF. The variable domain in full, with the rest retrieved from reference TRBV5-6 and TRBJ1-5, is DAGVTQSPTHLIKTRGQQVTLRCSPKSGHDTVSWYQQALGQGPQFIFQYYEEEERQRGNFPDRFSGHQFPNYSSELNVNALLLGDSALYLCASSLAGWPQHFGDGTRLSIL.

The chain is built from TRBV18 and TRBJ2-1; no clear D. Trimming removed 0 bases from V and 0 bases from J, with 6 bases in between. Germline CDR1 KGHSH, CDR2 LQKENI. The CDR3 runs to 15 residues. Here the CDR3 DNA reads TGTGCCAGCTCACCACCGGTGAGCTCCTACAATGAGCAGTTCTTC. This translates into CASSPPVSSYNEQFF.

This sequence joins TRBV3-1 (or the pseudogene TRBV3-2) and TRBJ2-3; 7 bases map to TRBD2. Germline V gene sequence: CDR1 LGHDT, CDR2 YNNKEL (reference sequence). Losses at the gene ends were 6 bases for V and 3 bases for J; bases not matched to a gene: 3. This CDR3 is built from 13 residues. CDR3 in DNA: TGTGCCAGCAGGAACGGGGGGACAGATACGCAGTATTTT. This codes for CASRNGGTDTQYF.

The sample holds one count of this clone. The V gene is TRBV5-1, the J gene TRBJ2-5, with 11 bases matching TRBD2. The CDR3 spans 16 residues. V shed 2 bases, J shed 0 bases, and the junction held 3 bases outside the gene matches. CDR1 and CDR2 (germline): SGHRS, YFSETQ. DNA of the CDR3: TGCGCCAGCAGCTTCGTGACTAGCGGGGACCAAGAGACCCAGTACTTC. It codes for CASSFVTSGDQETQYF.

This sequence joins TRBV10-1 and TRBJ2-2; perhaps TRBD1 as D (7 bases). Trimming cost V 6 bases and J 5 bases, with 19 bases left between them. Per the germline V gene, CDR1 is WNHNN and CDR2 is SYGVQD (reference sequence). The CDR3 runs to 16 residues. In nucleotides, the CDR3 is TGCGCCAGCAGGCCTAAGACAGGGAGGAGGACCGGGGAGCTGTTTTTT. Residues: CASRPKTGRRTGELFF.

V is TRBV7-9 and J is TRBJ1-1, with D maybe TRBD1 (6 bases). Trimming pared 4 bases from V and 4 bases from J, leaving 13 bases between. The CDR3 length is 14 residues. The germline V gene has CDR1 SEHNR and CDR2 FQNEAQ (reference sequence). CDR3 DNA sequence: TGTGCCAGCAGCTCCCCGCTAGGGGGCACTGAAGCTTTCTTT. It encodes CASSSPLGGTEAFF.

The rearrangement joins TRBV19 to TRBJ1-5, with D possibly matching TRBD1 (6 bases). V was cut by 4 bases and J by 0 bases, with 16 bases left in between. There are 17 residues in the CDR3. The germline V gene encodes CDR1 LNHDA and CDR2 SQIVND (reference sequence). This CDR3 reads CASSTPTGGYSNQPQHF. The CDR3, as DNA: TGTGCCAGTAGTACACCGACAGGCGGTTATAGCAATCAGCCCCAGCATTTT.

The chain links TRBV10-3 to TRBJ1-1; TRBD1 is a possible D gene (6 bases). CDR3 length: 13 residues. V was pared by 6 bases and J by 7 bases, with 15 bases between. The germline V gene has CDR1 ENHRY and CDR2 SYGVKD. The CDR3, as DNA: TGTGCCATCAGCGGAAGGGGGATGGGTGAAGCTTTCTTT. It translates to CAISGRGMGEAFF.

This clone was observed a single time. V is TRBV7-8 and J is TRBJ2-7, with 9 bases fitting TRBD2. The CDR3 contains 13 residues. CDR1 SGHVS and CDR2 FQNEAQ come from the germline V gene. Trimming at V came to 5 bases and at J to 7 bases, leaving 6 bases not matched to a gene. For the CDR3, the DNA is TGTGCCAGCAGCGTTAGCGGGAGTGGGGAGCAGTACTTC. Encoded protein: CASSVSGSGEQYF. The whole variable domain, filled in from reference TRBV7-8 and TRBJ2-7, reads GAGVSQSPRYKVAKRGQDVALRCDPISGHVSLFWYQQALGQGPEFLTYFQNEAQLDKSGLPSDRFFAERPEGSVSTLKIQRTQQEDSAVYLCASSVSGSGEQYFGPGTRLTVT.

This rearrangement joins TRBV10-2 to TRBJ1-5; D unresolved. The germline V gene encodes CDR1 WSHSY and CDR2 SAAADI. The CDR3 covers 16 residues. V was pared by 3 bases and J by 6 bases, with 18 bases between. For the CDR3, the DNA is TGCGCCAGCAGTGAAAGGTTCGGCGCGGGGATTCAGCCCCAGCATTTT. This codes for CASSERFGAGIQPQHF.

The V and J genes are TRBV10-3 and TRBJ1-2, with D unclear. The V gene lost 8 bases and the J gene lost 0 bases, with 13 bases spanning the gap. The germline V gene has CDR1 ENHRY and CDR2 SYGVKD. The CDR3 covers 14 residues. The CDR3 spells CAIGREQSNYGYTF. The DNA for the CDR3 is TGTGCCATCGGTCGCGAACAGTCTAACTATGGCTACACCTTC.

V usage is TRBV28 and J usage is TRBJ1-6, with a tentative D call TRBD1 (5 bases). Looked up from germline, CDR1 is MDHEN and CDR2 is SYDVKM. V dropped 7 bases and J dropped 3 bases, with 25 bases sitting between them. This CDR3 region has 19 residues. The CDR3 DNA follows: TGTGCCAGCATTCCCCGGGGGAGGAGCGGAGTAGGCTATAATTCACCCCTCCACTTT. Residues: CASIPRGRSGVGYNSPLHF.

The chain is built from TRBV9 and TRBJ1-1; D is uncertain. CDR1 and CDR2 (germline): SGDLS, YYNGEE. V was clipped by 4 bases and J by 3 bases, with 10 bases between them. The CDR3 spans 13 residues. CDR3 in amino acids: CASSFGVDTEAFF. CDR3 sequence (DNA): TGTGCCAGCAGCTTCGGAGTTGACACTGAAGCTTTCTTT.

At least ten counts were recorded for this clone. The J gene is TRBJ1-2, the V gene TRBV28; 9 positions match TRBD1. The CDR3 is 16 amino acids. J was trimmed by 6 bases and V by 5 bases; bases with no gene match: 13. Germline values: CDR1 MDHEN, CDR2 SYDVKM. CDR3 sequence reads: CASSPVGWTGDNGYTF. The CDR3 DNA is TGTGCCAGCAGTCCCGTAGGTTGGACAGGGGATAATGGCTACACCTTC.

The chain uses TRBV9 and TRBJ2-1, with 11 nucleotides matching TRBD2. Germline CDR1 reads SGDLS; CDR2 reads YYNGEE. V lost 0 bases, J lost 4 bases, and 3 bases stayed unmatched. CDR3 length: 16 amino acids. CDR3 sequence reads: CASSVAGTSGYNEQFF. The CDR3 DNA follows: TGTGCCAGCAGCGTAGCCGGGACTAGCGGATACAATGAGCAGTTCTTC.

The rearrangement uses TRBV7-3 and TRBJ1-3, with D unresolved. Germline CDR1 SGHTA, CDR2 FQGTGA. CDR3 length: 14 residues. Trimming took 2 bases from V and 1 from J, leaving 6 bases between them. Here the CDR3 reads CASSLGLSGNTIYF. DNA of the CDR3: TGTGCCAGCAGCTTAGGACTATCTGGAAACACCATATATTTT. Supplemented by reference TRBV7-3 and TRBJ1-3, the full variable domain reads GAGVSQTPSNKVTEKGKYVELRCDPISGHTALYWYRQSLGQGPEFLIYFQGTGAADDSGLPNDRFFAVRPEGSVSTLKIQRTERGDSAVYLCASSLGLSGNTIYFGEGSWLTVV.

The chain recombines TRBV5-1 with TRBJ2-3, with 8 nucleotides matching TRBD1. This CDR3 spans 14 amino acids. V gave up 4 bases and J gave up 3 bases; unmatched junction bases: 4. The V gene's germline CDR1 is SGHRS and CDR2 YFSETQ. CDR3 protein: CASSTRQGTDTQYF. DNA for the CDR3: TGCGCCAGCAGCACACGACAGGGGACAGATACGCAGTATTTT. Based on the CDR3 plus reference TRBV5-1 and TRBJ2-3, the full variable domain is KAGVTQTPRYLIKTRGQQVTLSCSPISGHRSVSWYQQTPGQGLQFLFEYFSETQRNKGNFPGRFSGRQFSNSRSEMNVSTLELGDSALYLCASSTRQGTDTQYFGPGTRLTVL.

This chain joins TRBV3-1 (or the pseudogene TRBV3-2) and TRBJ2-3, with 9 bases that match TRBD2. Germline assignment: CDR1 LGHDT and CDR2 YNNKEL (reference sequence). The CDR3 has 16 residues. V gave up 0 bases and J gave up 1 base; unmatched junction bases: 2. CDR3 in DNA: TGTGCCAGCAGCCAAGATAAGCGGGGGGGCACAGATACGCAGTATTTT. It encodes CASSQDKRGGTDTQYF.

V is TRBV19 and J is TRBJ2-5, with TRBD2 matching 11 bases. The CDR3 extends over 18 amino acids. The germline CDR1 and CDR2 sequences are LNHDA and SQIVND (reference sequence). With 6 bases clipped from V and 4 bases from J, the junction kept 16 bases outside the gene matches. The CDR3 DNA follows: TGTGCCAGTAGCACTTCCGGGACTAGCGGAATAGGGGGAGAGACCCAGTACTTC. Its translation is CASSTSGTSGIGGETQYF.